This T cell receptor (beta chain) is from a study of T cell responses to AZD1222 COVID-19 vaccine. Regarding this clone: Its antigen is currently unknown.

Study conclusions and caveats: The donors showed a predominance of white British ancestry and of females, with possible underestimation of clonal diversity. At baseline, just 6 or 7 AZD1222 recipients tested seropositive.

Investigators merged groups given second doses at roughly 4 or roughly 12 weeks. Germline V gives CDR1 LNHDA, CDR2 SQIVND (reference sequence). CDR3 length equals 15 residues. Trimming left V 7 bases short and J 1 base short, with 14 bases between. Only in-frame clones appear in the TCRdb table, and some are missing; sequencing was by immunoSEQ multiplex PCR. The repertoire holds roughly 150,000 clones, with roughly 90% as singletons. The chain employs TRBV19 and TRBJ1-5; D perhaps matches TRBD1 (5 bases). Sequenced here: peripheral blood, sampled 28 days after the second AZD1222 dose. The clonotype was recovered from an adult who received the AZD1222 COVID-19 vaccine. CDR3 nucleotides: TGTGCCAGTAACACATTGAGGGACAGCAATCAGCCCCAGCATTTT. This sequence encodes CASNTLRDSNQPQHF.